This entry is about one T cell receptor (beta chain). Its antigen is currently unknown. The record originates from a study of T cells in localized non-small cell lung cancer. Points from the study as a whole: Uninvolved adjacent lung, not tumor, had the highest T cell clonality. In the blood, greater T cell density corresponded to longer overall survival. Heterogeneity remains possible because sequencing was limited to only one tumor region.

CDR3 length equals 15 residues. V shed 1 base, J shed 5 bases, and the junction held 5 bases outside the gene matches. Germline CDR1 and CDR2: SGHVS and FNYEAQ. TCRdb keeps only in-frame clones here, not all; method: immunoSEQ multiplex PCR. Of around 18,000 clones in the sample, over 80% are singletons; the top ten hold about 25%. Sequenced here: peripheral blood, sampled before any cancer treatment. This sequence joins TRBV7-6 and TRBJ1-3, with TRBD1 matching 7 bases. This TCR came from a female donor at least 60 years old with stage I lung adenocarcinoma. As DNA, the CDR3 is TGTGCCAGCAGCTTAGACGACAGGGCGAGAAACACCATATATTTT. This gives the protein CASSLDDRARNTIYF.